This TCR beta chain was captured by sequencing in a study of blood T cell repertoires in COVID-19. Study-wide background: Samples of COVID-19 (acute and convalescent) were obtained from the United States, Italy and Spain. Sources were T cells, B-cell-depleted T cells, or PBMCs; the material itself was cDNA or gDNA.

This CDR3 is 16 amino acids long. V shed 1 base and J shed 1 base, with 14 bases lying between them. The germline V gene has CDR1 SGHNT and CDR2 YYREEE (reference sequence). Source study methods: Estimation of nucleated cell counts was performed using reference gene primer amplification. Sequencing used immunoSEQ multiplex PCR; TCRdb keeps in-frame clones, though not all of them. Clone size and V and J calls were adopted from that table, with D and trimming inferred from the DNA. Of 150,000 to 200,000 clones in the sample, around nine tenths were seen once. The V gene is TRBV5-4, the J gene TRBJ1-2; D uncertain. The sequencing input was peripheral blood. This receptor was identified in a man aged 40-50 years with active or convalescent COVID-19. CDR3 nucleotides: TGTGCCAGCAGCTTGTACGGAAGCGCTTATAACTATGGCTACACCTTC. Translating gives CASSLYGSAYNYGYTF.